Each of the 30 T cell receptor beta chains below was sequenced from the same sample in a study of OX40 agonist ivuxolimab in advanced cancers. This table comes from immunoSEQ multiplex PCR, and its TCRdb copy is limited to in-frame clones, with some not included. The sample holds tens of thousands of clones, 85% to 90% seen once. Sequencing was performed on CD4+ or CD8+ T cells sorted from blood, taken in a trial of the OX40 agonist ivuxolimab. Every receptor here comes from an adult with an advanced solid tumor such as melanoma, head and neck, liver or kidney cancer.

The chain combines TRBV11-2 with TRBJ2-7; TRBD2 agrees at 14 bases. Germline CDR1 is SGHAT and CDR2 is FQNNGV. The CDR3 is 17 residues long. J gave up 4 bases and V 0 bases, and 5 bases lay outside the gene matches. The CDR3: CASSLETSGRAEYEQYF. The CDR3 bases are TGTGCCAGCAGCTTAGAGACTAGCGGGAGGGCCGAATACGAGCAGTACTTC.

The chain has TRBV7-9 and TRBJ1-1, with D perhaps matching TRBD1 (5 bases). V lost 5 bases, J lost 11 bases, and 18 bases lay in between. Germline V CDR1 and CDR2: SEHNR, FQNEAQ (reference sequence). This CDR3 region has 13 residues. For the CDR3, the DNA is TGTGCCAGCAGCGTAAGACCCTCGCAGGGTGCTTTCTTT. Translation: CASSVRPSQGAFF.

This clone was counted a single time. The chain is built from TRBV28 and TRBJ2-3; no clear D gene. The CDR3 runs to 16 residues. The V gene's germline CDR1 is MDHEN and CDR2 SYDVKM. V was cut by 9 bases and J by 0 bases, with 19 bases left in between. The CDR3 spells CASSDIVETSTDTQYF. As DNA, the CDR3 is TGTGCCAGTTCTGACATAGTAGAGACTAGCACAGATACGCAGTATTTT.

This rearrangement joins TRBV4-3 to TRBJ1-1; 9 bases line up with TRBD1. Germline V CDR1 and CDR2: LGHNA, YSLEER. Trimming at V came to 0 bases and at J to 4 bases, leaving 12 bases not matched to a gene. This CDR3 has 18 residues. In DNA, the CDR3 is TGCGCCAGCAGCCAAGATTTTGTAAGACAGGGGGAAGGCACTGAAGCTTTCTTT. Its translation: CASSQDFVRQGEGTEAFF.

The chain recombines TRBV4-1 with TRBJ1-1, with a weak D call TRBD1 (5 bases). This CDR3 region has 14 residues. Germline CDR1 reads MGHRA; CDR2 reads YSYEKL. V was cut by 0 bases and J by 7 bases, with 12 bases left in between. CDR3 sequence reads: CASSQEPGLSEAFF. DNA for the CDR3: TGCGCCAGCAGCCAAGAACCAGGGCTTAGTGAAGCTTTCTTT.

J is TRBJ2-7 and V is TRBV7-2; D is unresolved. The V end lost 0 bases, the J end lost 5 bases, and 5 bases lay between the germline ends. CDR3 length: 12 amino acids. Germline CDR1 and CDR2: SGHTA and FQGNSA. CDR3 region: CASSLARNEQYF. CDR3 in DNA: TGTGCCAGCAGCTTAGCTCGAAACGAGCAGTACTTC.

The rearrangement joins TRBV29-1 to TRBJ2-7; the D gene could be TRBD1 or TRBD2 (5 bases each). Germline assignment: CDR1 SQVTM and CDR2 ANQGSEA. The length of the CDR3 is 13 residues. Trimming pared 1 base from V and 6 bases from J, leaving 13 bases between. The CDR3 loop reads CSVEALGTAEQYF. CDR3 coding DNA: TGCAGCGTTGAAGCCCTAGGGACCGCCGAGCAGTACTTC.

This clone was observed a handful of times. The rearrangement links TRBV27 to TRBJ1-2, with D perhaps matching TRBD1 (5 bases). The V and J ends lost 1 base and 6 bases respectively, with 12 bases between them. The CDR3 is 14 residues long. Germline CDR1 is MNHEY and CDR2 is SMNVEV (reference sequence). The CDR3 sequence: CASSLLGQGNGYTF. Here the CDR3 DNA reads TGTGCCAGCAGTTTATTGGGGCAGGGCAATGGCTACACCTTC.

The V and J genes are TRBV4-1 and TRBJ2-7; 12 bases agree with TRBD2. The CDR3 covers 20 residues. V lost 0 bases, J lost 1 base, and 13 bases stayed unmatched. Germline V lookup: CDR1 MGHRA, CDR2 YSYEKL. The CDR3 DNA is TGCGCCAGCAGCCAAGACTTACTCCCGGGACTAGCGGGCTTATCCTACGAGCAGTACTTC. This translates into CASSQDLLPGLAGLSYEQYF.

The rearrangement uses TRBV19 and TRBJ1-1; D is ambiguous. Germline assignment: CDR1 LNHDA and CDR2 SQIVND (reference sequence). The length of the CDR3 is 16 residues. V lost 6 bases and J 3 bases, leaving 20 bases between the germline ends. The CDR3 is CASSPGIGLLYTEAFF. The DNA for the CDR3 is TGTGCCAGTAGCCCCGGCATCGGACTCCTATACACTGAAGCTTTCTTT. Full variable domain (outside the CDR3, taken from reference TRBV19 and TRBJ1-1): DGGITQSPKYLFRKEGQNVTLSCEQNLNHDAMYWYRQDPGQGLRLIYYSQIVNDFQKGDIAEGYSVSREKKESFPLTVTSAQKNPTAFYLCASSPGIGLLYTEAFFGQGTRLTVV.

The rearrangement joins TRBV20-1 to TRBJ1-2; D is uncertain. The germline V gene has CDR1 DFQATT and CDR2 SNEGSKA (reference sequence). The CDR3 length is 10 residues. Deletions cut 5 bases from V and 5 bases from J, with 6 bases between. The CDR3 sequence is CSAPPYGYTF. The CDR3 nucleotides are TGCAGTGCTCCCCCATATGGCTACACCTTC.

The V and J genes are TRBV5-4 and TRBJ2-3; D is unclear. With 5 bases removed from V and 2 bases from J, the gap between germline ends came to 9 bases. Germline CDR1 reads SGHNT; CDR2 reads YYREEE (reference sequence). The CDR3 runs to 13 residues. Here the CDR3 DNA reads TGTGCCAGCAGTGGTTCCCACACAGATACGCAGTATTTT. It specifies CASSGSHTDTQYF. The full variable domain, completed using reference TRBV5-4 and TRBJ2-3, is ETGVTQSPTHLIKTRGQQVTLRCSSQSGHNTVSWYQQALGQGPQFIFQYYREEENGRGNFPPRFSGLQFPNYSSELNVNALELDDSALYLCASSGSHTDTQYFGPGTRLTVL.

This chain uses TRBV4-2 with TRBJ2-7; D unclear. Germline V lookup: CDR1 LGHNA, CDR2 YNFKEQ. The CDR3 spans 16 residues. V gave up 0 bases and J gave up 0 bases, with 12 bases separating them. The CDR3 reads CASSQEVGVSSYEQYF. Here the CDR3 DNA reads TGTGCCAGCAGCCAAGAAGTCGGCGTTAGCTCCTACGAGCAGTACTTC.

The chain uses TRBV27 and TRBJ2-7; 7 nucleotides match TRBD1. The V gene end was trimmed by 8 bases and the J gene end by 2 bases; junction bases not matched to a gene: 9. Germline V gene lookup returns CDR1 MNHEY and CDR2 SMNVEV (reference sequence). The CDR3 totals 14 residues. The CDR3, as DNA: TGTGCCAGCTCCCGGGACAGAGGAACCTACGAGCAGTACTTC. It translates to CASSRDRGTYEQYF.

This chain links TRBV5-8 with TRBJ2-7; possibly TRBD1 for D (6 bases). Germline V CDR1 and CDR2: SGHTS, YDEGEE. This CDR3 contains 14 residues. V was clipped by 3 bases and J by 0 bases, with 10 bases between them. In DNA, the CDR3 is TGTGCCAGCAGCTCCTACAGGGACTCCTACGAGCAGTACTTC. Its protein is CASSSYRDSYEQYF.

DNA of the CDR3: TGTGCCAGCTCACCAGAGTTTAGCGGGGTGGCCAAAAACATTCAGTACTTC. Its translation is CASSPEFSGVAKNIQYF. The J gene is TRBJ2-4, the V gene TRBV18; the match to TRBD2 covers 8 bases. V trimming: 2 bases; J trimming: 1 base; junction bases outside the gene matches: 7. Germline V gene lookup returns CDR1 KGHSH and CDR2 LQKENI. The CDR3 covers 17 residues.

The chain is built from TRBV12-5 and TRBJ1-2; the D gene is possibly TRBD1 (5 bases). The CDR3 consists of 14 residues. V lost 9 bases to trimming and J lost 0 bases, with 14 bases between them. Germline V lookup: CDR1 LGHNT, CDR2 FRNRAP. The CDR3 is CARSGGVPNYGYTF. In DNA form, the CDR3 reads TGTGCTAGGTCTGGGGGGGTTCCTAACTATGGCTACACCTTC.

This chain connects TRBV6-5 to TRBJ1-2; unclear D gene. The CDR3 totals 15 residues. Per germline, CDR1 MNHEY and CDR2 SVGAGI. V lost 6 bases and J lost 6, with 20 bases in between. The CDR3 region is CASSVPGGFYDGYTF. The CDR3 region has the DNA TGTGCCAGCAGCGTTCCTGGAGGGTTTTACGATGGCTACACCTTC.

V gene TRBV5-4 combines with J gene TRBJ2-7; D is perhaps TRBD2 (6 bases). Trimming stripped 0 bases from V and 0 bases from J, with 7 bases between. This CDR3 is built from 14 residues. Germline values: CDR1 SGHNT, CDR2 YYREEE (reference sequence). The DNA for the CDR3 is TGTGCCAGCAGCTTGGGCGGGACCTCCTACGAGCAGTACTTC. The encoded protein is CASSLGGTSYEQYF.

J is TRBJ1-1 and V is TRBV7-9; D remains ambiguous. Germline V gene sequence: CDR1 SEHNR, CDR2 FQNEAQ (reference sequence). The CDR3 totals 15 residues. V lost 1 base and J 6 bases, leaving 15 bases between the germline ends. The CDR3 sequence: CASSLGLPKEAEAFF. CDR3 bases: TGTGCCAGCAGCTTAGGTCTGCCCAAGGAGGCTGAAGCTTTCTTT. Full variable domain (rest looked up from reference TRBV7-9 and TRBJ1-1): DTGVSQNPRHKITKRGQNVTFRCDPISEHNRLYWYRQTLGQGPEFLTYFQNEAQLEKSRLLSDRFSAERPKGSFSTLEIQRTEQGDSAMYLCASSLGLPKEAEAFFGQGTRLTVV.

The V and J genes are TRBV6-1 and TRBJ2-7; 13 bases match TRBD2. Germline trimming cut 1 base from V and 2 bases from J; bases unmatched to any gene: 8. Germline CDR1 is MNHNS and CDR2 is SASEGT. The CDR3 sequence is 18 residues long. CDR3 sequence (DNA): TGTGCCAGCAGTGAAGGGCCCGGACTAGCGGGGGCCGCCTACGAGCAGTACTTC. As protein: CASSEGPGLAGAAYEQYF.

This chain connects TRBV7-9 to TRBJ1-5; 8 bases line up with TRBD1. Germline V lookup: CDR1 SEHNR, CDR2 FQNEAQ (reference sequence). The CDR3 spans 16 residues. The junction had 7 bases not matched to a gene; V was cut back by 0 bases and J by 6 bases. The CDR3: CASSLATGEPFQPQHF. The CDR3 nucleotides are TGTGCCAGCAGCTTAGCGACAGGGGAGCCGTTTCAGCCCCAGCATTTT.

V and J are TRBV14 and TRBJ2-7; no definite D call. V was shortened by 0 bases and J by 4 bases, with 4 bases between the two germline ends. The CDR3 is 12 amino acids. The germline gives CDR1 SGHDN, CDR2 FVKESK. CDR3 protein: CASSQEIYEQYF. The CDR3 nucleotides are TGTGCCAGCAGCCAAGAAATTTACGAGCAGTACTTC.

The J gene is TRBJ2-3, the V gene TRBV5-8; 10 positions match TRBD2. This CDR3 spans 15 amino acids. The V gene end was trimmed by 4 bases and the J gene end by 2 bases; junction bases not matched to a gene: 4. Per the germline V gene, CDR1 is SGHTS and CDR2 is YDEGEE. The CDR3 region is CASSKGTSATDTQYF. CDR3 sequence (DNA): TGTGCCAGCAGCAAGGGGACTAGCGCCACAGATACGCAGTATTTT.

The chain carries TRBV5-1 and TRBJ2-5; 10 bases are a match to TRBD2. This CDR3 comprises 18 residues. In germline, CDR1 is SGHRS, CDR2 YFSETQ. The J segment lost 9 bases and the V segment lost 1 base, leaving 18 bases of the junction unmatched. The CDR3 here is CASSLLTSGVSLRGAQYF. The CDR3 nucleotides read TGCGCCAGCAGCTTGTTAACTAGCGGGGTCAGCCTGCGTGGGGCCCAGTACTTC.

This clone was counted a single time. CDR3 region: CASSQGRGTYEQYF. Written as DNA, the CDR3 is TGCGCCAGCAGCCAAGGTCGTGGAACCTACGAGCAGTACTTC. J is TRBJ2-5 and V is TRBV4-3, with D hard to call. The J call may be in error: the DNA end matches TRBJ2-7 better. Germline V gives CDR1 LGHNA, CDR2 YSLEER. The CDR3 runs 14 residues.

The genes are TRBV28 and TRBJ2-3, with unresolved D. There are 15 residues in the CDR3. With 5 bases removed from V and 1 base from J, the gap between germline ends came to 13 bases. The germline V gene has CDR1 MDHEN and CDR2 SYDVKM. The CDR3 bases are TGTGCCAGCAGTCATCCGGCTTCGGGCACAGATACGCAGTATTTT. This codes for CASSHPASGTDTQYF.

The DNA of the CDR3 is TGTGCCAGCAGTTTAGGGGTTAGCTCCTACAATGAGCAGTTCTTC. It translates to CASSLGVSSYNEQFF. V gene TRBV28 combines with J gene TRBJ2-1; no clear D gene. The germline V gene has CDR1 MDHEN and CDR2 SYDVKM. CDR3 length: 15 amino acids. The V end lost 2 bases, the J end lost 0 bases, and 8 bases lay between the germline ends.

The V gene is TRBV29-1, the J gene TRBJ2-5, with D perhaps matching TRBD1 (5 bases). With 7 bases removed from V and 2 bases from J, the gap between germline ends came to 17 bases. Germline CDR1 and CDR2: SQVTM and ANQGSEA. This CDR3 has 14 residues. The CDR3 is CSAGTPGYQETQYF. The CDR3 DNA sequence: TGCAGCGCTGGAACCCCAGGGTATCAAGAGACCCAGTACTTC.

This clone was picked up one time. V and J are TRBV7-2 and TRBJ1-5; D not resolved. The CDR3 has 14 amino acids. Germline-derived CDR1 and CDR2 are SGHTA and FQGNSA. V was shortened by 2 bases and J by 1 base, with 6 bases between the two germline ends. The CDR3 loop reads CASSLWLSNQPQHF. The CDR3 nucleotides are TGTGCCAGCAGCTTATGGTTGAGCAATCAGCCCCAGCATTTT. Filled out from reference TRBV7-2 and TRBJ1-5, the complete variable domain reads GAGVSQSPSNKVTEKGKDVELRCDPISGHTALYWYRQSLGQGLEFLIYFQGNSAPDKSGLPSDRFSAERTGGSVSTLTIQRTQQEDSAVYLCASSLWLSNQPQHFGDGTRLSIL.